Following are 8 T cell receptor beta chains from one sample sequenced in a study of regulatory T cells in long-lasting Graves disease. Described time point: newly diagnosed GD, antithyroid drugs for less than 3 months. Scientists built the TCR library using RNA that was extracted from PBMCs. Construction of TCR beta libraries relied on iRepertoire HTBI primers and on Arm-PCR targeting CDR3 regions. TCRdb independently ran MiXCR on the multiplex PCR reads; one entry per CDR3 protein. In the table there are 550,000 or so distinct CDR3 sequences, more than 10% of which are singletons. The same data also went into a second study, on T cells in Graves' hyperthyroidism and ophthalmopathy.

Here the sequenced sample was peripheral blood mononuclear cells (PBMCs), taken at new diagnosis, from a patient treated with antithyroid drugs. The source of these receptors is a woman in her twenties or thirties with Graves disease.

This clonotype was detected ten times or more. The CDR3: CASSSDRATEAFF. CDR3 nucleotides: TGTGCCAGCTCATCCGACAGGGCCACTGAAGCTTTCTTT. The chain employs TRBV18 and TRBJ1-1; 7 bases align to TRBD1. The CDR3 sequence is 13 residues long. Trimming cost V 5 bases and J 4 bases; bases outside gene matches: 4. Germline V CDR1 and CDR2: KGHSH, LQKENI.

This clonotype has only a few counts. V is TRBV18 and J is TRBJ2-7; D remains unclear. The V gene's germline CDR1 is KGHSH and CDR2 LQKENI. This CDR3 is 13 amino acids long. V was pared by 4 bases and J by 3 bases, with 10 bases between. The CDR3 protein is CASSQLTDYEQYF. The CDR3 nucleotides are TGTGCCAGCTCACAACTAACGGACTACGAGCAGTACTTC.

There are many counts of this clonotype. In nucleotides, the CDR3 is TGTGCCAGCAGACAGACTGTCAAGGGCGGGGAGCTGTTTTTT. Translation gives CASRQTVKGGELFF. The rearrangement uses TRBV3-1 and TRBJ2-2; the D is unclear. This CDR3 is built from 14 residues. Deletions cut 6 bases from V and 7 bases from J, with 15 bases between. Germline CDR1 reads LGHDT; CDR2 reads YNNKEL (reference sequence).

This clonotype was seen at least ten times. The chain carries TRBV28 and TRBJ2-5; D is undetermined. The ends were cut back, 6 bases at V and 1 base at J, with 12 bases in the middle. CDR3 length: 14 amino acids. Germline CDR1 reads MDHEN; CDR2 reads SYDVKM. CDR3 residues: CASRGGVGQETQYF. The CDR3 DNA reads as TGTGCCAGCAGAGGCGGCGTAGGCCAAGAGACCCAGTACTTC.

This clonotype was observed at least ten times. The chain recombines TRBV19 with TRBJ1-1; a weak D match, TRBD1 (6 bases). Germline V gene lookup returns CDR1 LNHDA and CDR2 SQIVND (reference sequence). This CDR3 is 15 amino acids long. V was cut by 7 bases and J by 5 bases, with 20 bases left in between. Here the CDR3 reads CASNQEGGARTEAFF. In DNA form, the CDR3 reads TGTGCCAGTAACCAAGAGGGGGGGGCGCGAACTGAAGCTTTCTTT.

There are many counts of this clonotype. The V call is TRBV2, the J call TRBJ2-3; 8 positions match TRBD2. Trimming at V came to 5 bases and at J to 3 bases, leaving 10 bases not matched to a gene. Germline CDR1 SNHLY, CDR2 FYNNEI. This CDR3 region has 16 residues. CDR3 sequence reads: CASSISSGGGTDTQYF. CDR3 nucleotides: TGTGCCAGCAGTATCTCCTCGGGGGGGGGAACAGATACGCAGTATTTT. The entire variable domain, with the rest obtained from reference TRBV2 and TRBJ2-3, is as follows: EPEVTQTPSHQVTQMGQEVILRCVPISNHLYFYWYRQILGQKVEFLVSFYNNEISEKSEIFDDQFSVERPDGSNFTLKIRSTKLEDSAMYFCASSISSGGGTDTQYFGPGTRLTVL.

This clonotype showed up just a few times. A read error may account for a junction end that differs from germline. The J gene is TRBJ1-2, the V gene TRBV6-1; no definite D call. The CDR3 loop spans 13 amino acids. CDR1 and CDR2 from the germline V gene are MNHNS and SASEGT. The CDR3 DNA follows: TGTGCCAGCACCCGGGCGGGGTACTATGGCCACACCTTC. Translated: CASTRAGYYGHTF.

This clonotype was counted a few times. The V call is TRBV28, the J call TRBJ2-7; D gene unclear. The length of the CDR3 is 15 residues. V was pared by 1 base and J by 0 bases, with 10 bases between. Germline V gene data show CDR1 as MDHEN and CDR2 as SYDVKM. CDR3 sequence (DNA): TGTGCCAGCAGTTTATTACAGACAAGCTCCTACGAGCAGTACTTC. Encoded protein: CASSLLQTSSYEQYF.